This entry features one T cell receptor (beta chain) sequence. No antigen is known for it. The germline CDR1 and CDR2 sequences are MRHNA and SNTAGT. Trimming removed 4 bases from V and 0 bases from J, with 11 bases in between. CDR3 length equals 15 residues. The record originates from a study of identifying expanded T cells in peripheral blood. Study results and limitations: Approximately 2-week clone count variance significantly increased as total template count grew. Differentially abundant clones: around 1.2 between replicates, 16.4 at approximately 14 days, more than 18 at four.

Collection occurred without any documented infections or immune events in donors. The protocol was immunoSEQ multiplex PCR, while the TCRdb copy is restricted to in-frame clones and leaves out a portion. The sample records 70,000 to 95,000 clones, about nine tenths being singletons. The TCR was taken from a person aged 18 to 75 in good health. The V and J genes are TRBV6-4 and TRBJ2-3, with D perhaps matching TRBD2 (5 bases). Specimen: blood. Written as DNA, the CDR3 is TGTGCCAGCAGTGTGGGGAGCACAAGCACAGATACGCAGTATTTT. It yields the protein CASSVGSTSTDTQYF.